The rows below give T cell receptor beta chains drawn from one sample of a study of cytomegalovirus exposure and HLA in healthy donors. Sequenced by immunoSEQ multiplex PCR; TCRdb stores in-frame clones only, minus some. This table has fewer than 50,000 clones, about 66% appearing once. Sequenced: PBMCs. The receptor set was obtained from a man aged 50-60 years in good health and CMV-seropositive. Each CDR3 is given with its conserved first and last residue. The order of the fields is clone size, D gene, V gene, J gene, CDR3 protein, CDR3 DNA. D genes are given only for firm matches. Some rows mark clone size as missing; the rest say once, few, many or name a class of expanded clone.

medium-sized	NA	TRBV5-1	TRBJ1-5	CASSQEGDQPQHF	TGCGCCAGCAGTCAAGAAGGAGATCAGCCCCAGCATTTT
NA	NA	TRBV9	TRBJ2-3	CASSVTGHSDTQYF	TGTGCCAGCAGCGTTACGGGACATTCAGATACGCAGTATTTT
NA	TRBD1	TRBV7-9	TRBJ1-4	CASSLDRGPSTEKLFF	TGTGCCAGCAGCTTGGACAGGGGGCCCTCTACTGAAAAACTGTTTTTT
NA	NA	TRBV11-2	TRBJ2-3	CASSSVLYTQYF	TGTGCCAGCAGCTCCGTTCTCTATACGCAGTATTTT
NA	NA	TRBV6-4	TRBJ2-2	CASSTLLNTGELFF	TGTGCCAGCAGTACTCTATTGAACACCGGGGAGCTGTTTTTT
once	TRBD1	TRBV7-2	TRBJ2-6	CASKGQGSGANVLTF	TGTGCCAGCAAGGGACAGGGCTCTGGGGCCAACGTCCTGACTTTC
NA	TRBD1	TRBV15	TRBJ2-7	CATSRENRGLWNEQYF	TGTGCCACCAGCAGAGAGAACAGGGGGCTATGGAACGAGCAGTACTTC
NA	NA	TRBV7-2	TRBJ2-7	CASSPRTFTYEQYF	TGTGCCAGCAGCCCGCGGACATTTACCTACGAGCAGTACTTC
NA	TRBD1	TRBV7-8	TRBJ1-2	CASSLAAQGAYGYTF	TGTGCCAGCAGCTTAGCAGCACAGGGGGCCTATGGCTACACCTTC
NA	NA	TRBV18	TRBJ2-5	CASSGTREQETQYF	TGTGCCAGCTCGGGCACTAGGGAACAAGAGACCCAGTACTTC
NA	NA	TRBV2	TRBJ2-7	CASRGLTVSYEQYF	TGTGCCAGCAGGGGACTGACAGTATCCTACGAGCAGTACTTC
NA	NA	TRBV11-2	TRBJ2-7	CASSLVGSTYEQYF	TGTGCCAGCAGCTTAGTCGGGAGTACCTACGAGCAGTACTTC
NA	TRBD1	TRBV9	TRBJ1-6	CASAPRTGANSPLHF	TGTGCCAGCGCCCCCCGGACAGGGGCAAATTCACCCCTCCACTTT
NA	NA	TRBV30	TRBJ1-1	CAWSNSNRMNTEAFF	TGTGCCTGGAGTAACAGTAACAGGATGAACACTGAAGCTTTCTTT
NA	NA	TRBV9	TRBJ2-7	CASSVEGGAYYEQYF	TGTGCCAGCAGCGTAGAAGGAGGTGCCTACTACGAGCAGTACTTC
NA	TRBD1	TRBV5-6	TRBJ1-3	CASSLRHTGAWSSGNTIYF	TGTGCCAGCAGCTTGAGACATACAGGGGCCTGGTCCTCTGGAAACACCATATATTTT
few	NA	TRBV6-6	TRBJ1-1	CASSIQGTEAFF	TGTGCCAGCAGTATTCAGGGTACTGAAGCTTTCTTT
NA	NA	TRBV5-1	TRBJ1-4	CASSLGELGEKLFF	TGCGCCAGCAGCCTAGGGGAATTGGGGGAAAAACTGTTTTTT
NA	TRBD1	TRBV2	TRBJ2-7	CASTLDRGGKYF	TGTGCCAGCACTTTAGACAGGGGCGGAAAGTACTTC
few	NA	TRBV5-4	TRBJ2-5	CASSFGQGWIETQYF	TGTGCCAGCAGCTTTGGGCAGGGGTGGATCGAGACCCAGTACTTC
NA	TRBD1	TRBV6-5	TRBJ2-7	CASRRQGIAHEQYF	TGTGCCAGCAGGCGACAGGGCATTGCCCACGAGCAGTACTTC
NA	TRBD2	TRBV4-2	TRBJ2-1	CASSRSSGGRSYNEQFF	TGTGCCAGCAGCCGGTCTAGCGGGGGCCGATCCTACAATGAGCAGTTCTTC
once	TRBD1	TRBV7-9	TRBJ2-1	CASSFSGTGDNEQFF	TGTGCCAGCAGCTTCTCCGGGACAGGGGACAATGAGCAGTTCTTC
NA	TRBD1	TRBV4-3	TRBJ2-7	CASSQGKDRVYEQYF	TGCGCCAGCAGCCAGGGTAAGGACAGGGTTTACGAGCAGTACTTC
few	NA	TRBV27	TRBJ2-7	CASSQGGAANEQYF	TGTGCCAGCAGTCAGGGGGGAGCCGCCAACGAGCAGTACTTC
NA	TRBD1	TRBV7-8	TRBJ1-5	CASSRDRADQPQHF	TGTGCCAGCAGCCGTGACAGGGCGGATCAGCCCCAGCATTTT
NA	TRBD1	TRBV10-2	TRBJ1-1	CASSESTGAFTEAFF	TGCGCCAGCAGTGAGTCTACAGGGGCATTCACTGAAGCTTTCTTT
NA	NA	TRBV6-6	TRBJ1-6	CASSYSQGFNSPLHF	TGTGCCAGCAGTTACTCACAGGGTTTCAATTCACCCCTCCACTTT
NA	NA	TRBV5-8	TRBJ1-6	CASSPGAGLGNSPLHF	TGTGCCAGCAGCCCCGGGGCGGGGTTGGGGAATTCACCCCTCCACTTT
once	TRBD1	TRBV5-6	TRBJ1-5	CASSSDRGNQPQHF	TGTGCCAGCAGCTCCGACAGGGGAAATCAGCCCCAGCATTTT
NA	NA	TRBV9	TRBJ2-5	CASSVAYSGQETQYF	TGTGCCAGCAGCGTAGCTTACAGCGGCCAAGAGACCCAGTACTTC
few	TRBD1	TRBV28	TRBJ1-2	CASSSDRGVKDGYTF	TGTGCCAGCAGTTCTGACAGGGGAGTAAAGGATGGCTACACCTTC
once	NA	TRBV11-1	TRBJ1-1	CASSRTTGYGSTEAFF	TGTGCCAGCAGCCGGACCACAGGGTATGGTTCCACTGAAGCTTTCTTT
once	NA	TRBV19	TRBJ2-1	CASSIWPGDEQFF	TGTGCCAGTAGTATATGGCCTGGTGATGAGCAGTTCTTC
NA	NA	TRBV7-2	TRBJ2-5	CASSLEQGETQYF	TGTGCCAGCAGCTTAGAGCAGGGCGAGACCCAGTACTTC
NA	TRBD2	TRBV7-7	TRBJ2-5	CASSLSGGVKTQYF	TGTGCCAGCAGCCTTAGCGGGGGGGTGAAGACCCAGTACTTC
NA	NA	TRBV28	TRBJ2-2	CASTLGQNTGELFF	TGTGCCAGCACCCTGGGACAAAACACCGGGGAGCTGTTTTTT
once	TRBD2	TRBV7-3	TRBJ2-5	CASSRGLAGETQYF	TGTGCCAGCAGCAGGGGACTAGCGGGTGAGACCCAGTACTTC
NA	NA	TRBV7-7	TRBJ2-5	CASSSPGGVEETQYF	TGTGCCAGCAGCTCCCCTGGCGGGGTGGAGGAGACCCAGTACTTC
NA	NA	TRBV6-5	TRBJ1-4	CASRDGQQKLFF	TGTGCCAGCAGGGACGGACAGCAAAAACTGTTTTTT
NA	NA	TRBV6-5	TRBJ1-2	CASSYSGMNYGYTF	TGTGCCAGCAGTTACTCCGGGATGAACTATGGCTACACCTTC
NA	TRBD1	TRBV9	TRBJ1-4	CASSPRDRENEKLFF	TGTGCCAGCAGCCCAAGGGACAGGGAGAATGAAAAACTGTTTTTT
NA	TRBD2	TRBV5-4	TRBJ2-3	CASSLAKLAGGPHSTDTQYF	TGTGCCAGCAGCTTGGCCAAACTAGCGGGGGGGCCACATAGCACAGATACGCAGTATTTT
NA	TRBD1	TRBV5-1	TRBJ1-1	CASRAGQGNTEAFF	TGCGCCAGCAGGGCCGGACAGGGGAACACTGAAGCTTTCTTT
NA	NA	TRBV4-1	TRBJ1-5	CASSRGEGSGNQPQHF	TGCGCCAGCAGCCGGGGGGAGGGGAGTGGCAATCAGCCCCAGCATTTT
NA	NA	TRBV6-1	TRBJ1-5	CASSGQASNQPQHF	TGTGCCAGCAGTGGACAGGCAAGCAATCAGCCCCAGCATTTT
NA	TRBD2	TRBV29-1	TRBJ2-5	CSVETSGGFGETQYF	TGCAGCGTTGAAACTAGCGGGGGGTTCGGAGAGACCCAGTACTTC
NA	NA	TRBV11-2	TRBJ2-3	CASSLGTPGTDTQYF	TGTGCCAGCAGCCTAGGGACTCCCGGCACAGATACGCAGTATTTT
NA	NA	TRBV19	TRBJ1-1	CASSTQGFEAFF	TGTGCCAGTAGTACCCAGGGATTTGAAGCTTTCTTT
few	NA	TRBV7-2	TRBJ1-4	CASSLAGQGEKLFF	TGTGCCAGCAGCTTAGCGGGGCAGGGAGAAAAACTGTTTTTT
NA	NA	TRBV7-2	TRBJ1-2	CASRGGLDYGYTF	TGTGCCAGCAGAGGAGGTCTGGACTATGGCTACACCTTC
once	NA	TRBV28	TRBJ1-1	CASSSTGDGTEAFF	TGTGCCAGCAGTAGCACAGGAGATGGCACTGAAGCTTTCTTT